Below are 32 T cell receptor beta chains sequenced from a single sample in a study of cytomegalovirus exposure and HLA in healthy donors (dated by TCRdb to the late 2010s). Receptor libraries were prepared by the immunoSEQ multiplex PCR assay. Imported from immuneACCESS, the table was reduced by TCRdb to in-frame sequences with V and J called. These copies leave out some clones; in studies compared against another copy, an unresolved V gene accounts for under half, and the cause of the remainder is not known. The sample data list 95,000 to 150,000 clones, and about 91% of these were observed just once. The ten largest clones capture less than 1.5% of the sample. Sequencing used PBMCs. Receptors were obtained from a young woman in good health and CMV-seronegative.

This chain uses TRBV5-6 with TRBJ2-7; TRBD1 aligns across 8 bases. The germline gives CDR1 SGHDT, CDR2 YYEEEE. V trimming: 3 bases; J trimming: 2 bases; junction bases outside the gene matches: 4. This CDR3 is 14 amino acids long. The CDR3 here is CASSYTGGTYEQYV. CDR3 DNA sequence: TGTGCCAGCAGCTATACAGGGGGGACCTACGAGCAGTACGTC.

The CDR3 DNA reads as TGTGCCAGCAGTAGAACCGGGACAGCCGGGGAGCTGTTTTTT. The encoded protein is CASSRTGTAGELFF. The chain carries TRBV6-5 and TRBJ2-2; 7 nucleotides line up with TRBD1. Trimming at V came to 5 bases and at J to 6 bases, leaving 6 bases not matched to a gene. This CDR3 region has 14 residues. The germline V gene encodes CDR1 MNHEY and CDR2 SVGAGI.

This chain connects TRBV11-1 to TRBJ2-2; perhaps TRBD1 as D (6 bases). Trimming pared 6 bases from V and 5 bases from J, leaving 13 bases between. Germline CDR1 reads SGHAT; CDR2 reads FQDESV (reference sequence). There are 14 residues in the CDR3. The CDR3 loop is CASSSTGSTGELFF. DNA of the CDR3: TGTGCCAGCAGTTCTACAGGGTCAACCGGGGAGCTGTTTTTT.

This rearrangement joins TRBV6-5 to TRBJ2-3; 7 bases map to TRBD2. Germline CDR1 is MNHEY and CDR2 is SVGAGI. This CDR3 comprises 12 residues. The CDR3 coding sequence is TGTGCGAGCGGGGACTACACAGATACGCAGTATTTT. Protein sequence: CASGDYTDTQYF.

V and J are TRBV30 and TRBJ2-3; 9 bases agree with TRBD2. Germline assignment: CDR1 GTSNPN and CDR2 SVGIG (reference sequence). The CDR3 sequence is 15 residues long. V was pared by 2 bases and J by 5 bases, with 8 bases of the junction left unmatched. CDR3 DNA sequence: TGTGCCTGGAGTAGGTCTAGCGGGACGGGAGATACGCAGTATTTT. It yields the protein CAWSRSSGTGDTQYF.

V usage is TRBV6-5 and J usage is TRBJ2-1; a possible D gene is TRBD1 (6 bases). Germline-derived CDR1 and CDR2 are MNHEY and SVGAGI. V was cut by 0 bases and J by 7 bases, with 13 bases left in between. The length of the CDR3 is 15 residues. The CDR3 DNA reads TGTGCCAGCAGTTACTCGGACAGCGGACCAAATGAGCAGTTCTTC. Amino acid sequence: CASSYSDSGPNEQFF.

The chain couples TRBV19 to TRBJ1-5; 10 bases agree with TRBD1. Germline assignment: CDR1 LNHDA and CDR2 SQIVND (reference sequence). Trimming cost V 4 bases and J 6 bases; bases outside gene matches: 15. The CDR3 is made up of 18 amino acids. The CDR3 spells CASSREPLLDRGIQPQHF. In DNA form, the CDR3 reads TGTGCCAGTAGTAGGGAACCGCTTCTGGACAGGGGGATTCAGCCCCAGCATTTT.

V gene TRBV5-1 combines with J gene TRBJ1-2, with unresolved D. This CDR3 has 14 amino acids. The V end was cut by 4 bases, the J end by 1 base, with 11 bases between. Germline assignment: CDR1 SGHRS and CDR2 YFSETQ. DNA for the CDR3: TGCGCCAGCAGCAAAAATACAGATAACTATGGCTACACCTTC. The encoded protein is CASSKNTDNYGYTF.

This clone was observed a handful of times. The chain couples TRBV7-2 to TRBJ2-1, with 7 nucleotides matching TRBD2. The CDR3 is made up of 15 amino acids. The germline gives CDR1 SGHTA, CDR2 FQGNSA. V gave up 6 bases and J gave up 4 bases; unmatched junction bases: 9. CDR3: CASSPYGREYNEQFF. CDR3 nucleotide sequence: TGTGCCAGCAGTCCTTATGGGCGGGAGTACAATGAGCAGTTCTTC.

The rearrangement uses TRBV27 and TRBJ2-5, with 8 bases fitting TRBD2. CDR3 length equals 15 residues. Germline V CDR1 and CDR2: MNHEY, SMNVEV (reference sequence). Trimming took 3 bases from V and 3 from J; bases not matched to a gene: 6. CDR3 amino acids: CASSFDRGGEETQYF. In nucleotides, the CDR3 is TGTGCCAGCAGTTTCGATCGGGGGGGGGAAGAGACCCAGTACTTC.

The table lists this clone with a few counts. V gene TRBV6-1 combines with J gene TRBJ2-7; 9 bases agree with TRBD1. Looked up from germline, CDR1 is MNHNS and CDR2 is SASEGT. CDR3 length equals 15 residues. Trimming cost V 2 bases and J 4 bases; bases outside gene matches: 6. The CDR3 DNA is TGTGCCAGCAGTGAACTTGGGGGACAGGGATACGAGCAGTACGTC. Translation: CASSELGGQGYEQYV.

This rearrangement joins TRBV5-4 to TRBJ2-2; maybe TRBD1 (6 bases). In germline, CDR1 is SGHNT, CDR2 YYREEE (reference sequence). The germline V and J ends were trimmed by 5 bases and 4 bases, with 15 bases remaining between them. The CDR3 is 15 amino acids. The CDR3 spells CASRDRQGSTGELFF. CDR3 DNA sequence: TGTGCCAGCAGAGACAGGCAGGGGAGCACCGGGGAGCTGTTTTTT. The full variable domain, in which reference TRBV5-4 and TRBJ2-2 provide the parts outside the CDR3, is ETGVTQSPTHLIKTRGQQVTLRCSSQSGHNTVSWYQQALGQGPQFIFQYYREEENGRGNFPPRFSGLQFPNYSSELNVNALELDDSALYLCASRDRQGSTGELFFGEGSRLTVL.

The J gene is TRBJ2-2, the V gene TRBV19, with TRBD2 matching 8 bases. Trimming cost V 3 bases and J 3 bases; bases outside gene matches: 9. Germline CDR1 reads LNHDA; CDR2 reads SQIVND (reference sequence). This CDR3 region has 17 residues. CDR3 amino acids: CASSMPGGGPHTGELFF. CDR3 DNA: TGTGCCAGTAGTATGCCAGGCGGGGGGCCTCACACCGGGGAGCTGTTTTTT.

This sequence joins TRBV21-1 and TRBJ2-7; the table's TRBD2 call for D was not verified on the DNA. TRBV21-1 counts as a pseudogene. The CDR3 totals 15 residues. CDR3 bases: TGTGCCAGCAGCAACTACTCTAGCGGGGGGGTCGAGCAGTACGTC. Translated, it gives CASSNYSSGGVEQYV.

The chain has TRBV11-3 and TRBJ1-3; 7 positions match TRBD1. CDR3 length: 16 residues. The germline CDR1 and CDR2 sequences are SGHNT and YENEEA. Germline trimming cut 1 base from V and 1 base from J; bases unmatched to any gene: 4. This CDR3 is CASSLVDRVSGNTIYF. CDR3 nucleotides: TGTGCCAGCAGCTTAGTAGACAGGGTTTCTGGAAACACCATATATTTT.

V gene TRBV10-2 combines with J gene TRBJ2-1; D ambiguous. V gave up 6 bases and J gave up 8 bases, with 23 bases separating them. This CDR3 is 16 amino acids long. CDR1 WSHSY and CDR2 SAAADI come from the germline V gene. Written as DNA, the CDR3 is TGCGCCAGCAGGGCTCTTTACCCCAAAATGCTCTATGAGCAGTTCTTC. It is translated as CASRALYPKMLYEQFF.

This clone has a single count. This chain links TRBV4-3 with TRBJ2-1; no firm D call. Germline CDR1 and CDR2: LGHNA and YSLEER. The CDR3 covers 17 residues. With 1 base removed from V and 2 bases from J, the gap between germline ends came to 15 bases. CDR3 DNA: TGCGCCAGCAGCCAAGGGATCGCGACACAAACCTACAATGAGCAGTTCTTC. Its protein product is CASSQGIATQTYNEQFF.

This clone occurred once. The CDR3: CASSDPPGEETQYF. DNA of the CDR3: TGTGCCAGCAGTGACCCCCCGGGAGAGGAGACCCAGTACTTC. This chain links TRBV2 with TRBJ2-5, with D possibly being TRBD2 (6 bases). This CDR3 is 14 amino acids long. CDR1 is SNHLY and CDR2 is FYNNEI in the germline V gene. Trimming left V 3 bases short and J 5 bases short, with 13 bases between.

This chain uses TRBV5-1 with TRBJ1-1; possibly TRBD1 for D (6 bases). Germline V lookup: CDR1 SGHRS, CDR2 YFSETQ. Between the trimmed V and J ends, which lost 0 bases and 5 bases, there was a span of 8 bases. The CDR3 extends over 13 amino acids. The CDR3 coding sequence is TGCGCCAGCAGCTTGGCAGGGGATACTGAAGCTTTCTTT. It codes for CASSLAGDTEAFF.

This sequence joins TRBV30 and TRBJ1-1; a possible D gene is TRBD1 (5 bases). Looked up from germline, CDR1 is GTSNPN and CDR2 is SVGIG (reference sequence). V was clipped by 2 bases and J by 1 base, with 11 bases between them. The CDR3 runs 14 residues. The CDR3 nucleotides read TGTGCCTGGAGTTCCCCCCAGGGGAACACTGAAGCTTTCTTT. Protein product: CAWSSPQGNTEAFF.

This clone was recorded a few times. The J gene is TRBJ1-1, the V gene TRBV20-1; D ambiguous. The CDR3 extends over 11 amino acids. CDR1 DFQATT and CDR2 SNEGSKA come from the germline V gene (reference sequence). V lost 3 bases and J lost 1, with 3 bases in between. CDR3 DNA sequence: TGCAGTGCTAGCTCGAACACTGAAGCTTTCTTT. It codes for CSASSNTEAFF.

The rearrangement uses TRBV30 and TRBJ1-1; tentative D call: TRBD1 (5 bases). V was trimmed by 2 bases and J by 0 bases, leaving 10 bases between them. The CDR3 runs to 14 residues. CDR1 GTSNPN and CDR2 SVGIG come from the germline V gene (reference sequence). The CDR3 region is CAWSPDTLNTEAFF. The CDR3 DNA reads TGTGCCTGGAGTCCGGACACATTGAACACTGAAGCTTTCTTT.

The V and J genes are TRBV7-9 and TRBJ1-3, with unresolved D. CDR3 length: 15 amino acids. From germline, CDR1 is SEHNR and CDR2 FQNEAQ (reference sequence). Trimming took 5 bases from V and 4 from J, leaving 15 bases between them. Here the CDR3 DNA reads TGTGCCAGCAGCCCCCAGGCAGGTTACGGAAACACCATATATTTT. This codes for CASSPQAGYGNTIYF.

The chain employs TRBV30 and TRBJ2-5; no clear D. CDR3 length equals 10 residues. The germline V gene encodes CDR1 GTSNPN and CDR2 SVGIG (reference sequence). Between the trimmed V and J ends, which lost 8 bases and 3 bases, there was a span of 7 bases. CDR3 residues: CARGEETQYF. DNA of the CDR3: TGTGCCCGAGGCGAAGAGACCCAGTACTTC.

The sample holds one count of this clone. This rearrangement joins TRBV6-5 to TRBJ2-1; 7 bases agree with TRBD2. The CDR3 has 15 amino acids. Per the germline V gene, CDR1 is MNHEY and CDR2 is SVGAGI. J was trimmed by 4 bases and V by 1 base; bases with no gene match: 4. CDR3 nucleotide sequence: TGTGCCAGCAGTTACTTGCGGCGGGAGTACAATGAGCAGTTCTTC. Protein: CASSYLRREYNEQFF.

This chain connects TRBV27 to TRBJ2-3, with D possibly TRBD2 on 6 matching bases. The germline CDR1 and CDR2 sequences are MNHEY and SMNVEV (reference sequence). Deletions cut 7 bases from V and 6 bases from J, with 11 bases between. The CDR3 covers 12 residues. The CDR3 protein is CASIGTADTQYF. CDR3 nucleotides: TGTGCCAGCATCGGGACTGCTGATACGCAGTATTTT.

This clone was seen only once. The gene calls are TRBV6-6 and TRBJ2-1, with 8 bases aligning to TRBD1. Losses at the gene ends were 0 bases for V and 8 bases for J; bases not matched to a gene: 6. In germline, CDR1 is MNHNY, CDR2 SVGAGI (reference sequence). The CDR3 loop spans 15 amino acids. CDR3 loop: CASSYSLQGDDEQFF. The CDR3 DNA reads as TGTGCCAGCAGTTACTCGCTACAGGGGGACGATGAGCAGTTCTTC.

The CDR3 is CASSRTGGDSPLHF. In DNA form, the CDR3 reads TGTGCCAGTAGCCGTACAGGGGGAGATTCACCCCTCCACTTT. The chain employs TRBV19 and TRBJ1-6; 8 bases map to TRBD1. Germline V gives CDR1 LNHDA, CDR2 SQIVND (reference sequence). There are 14 residues in the CDR3. Trimming took 6 bases from V and 8 from J; bases not matched to a gene: 6.

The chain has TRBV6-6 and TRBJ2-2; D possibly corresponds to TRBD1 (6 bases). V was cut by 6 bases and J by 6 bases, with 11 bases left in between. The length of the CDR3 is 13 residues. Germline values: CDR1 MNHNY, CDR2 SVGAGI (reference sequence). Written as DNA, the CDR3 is TGTGCCAGCAGCCAGGGGCGGGCCGGGGAGCTGTTTTTT. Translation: CASSQGRAGELFF.

The DNA of the CDR3 is TGTGCCAGCAGTTTTCGGGGACAGGGGGCTGAGACCCAGTACTTC. This gives the protein CASSFRGQGAETQYF. J is TRBJ2-5 and V is TRBV6-6, with 12 bases that match TRBD1. Germline CDR1 and CDR2: MNHNY and SVGAGI (reference sequence). The CDR3 length is 15 residues. J lost 5 bases, V lost 4 bases, and 5 bases had no gene match.

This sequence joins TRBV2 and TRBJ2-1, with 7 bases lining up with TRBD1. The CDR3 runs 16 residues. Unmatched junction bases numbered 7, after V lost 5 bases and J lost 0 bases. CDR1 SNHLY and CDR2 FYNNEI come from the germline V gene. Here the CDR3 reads CASSQTGASSYNEQFF. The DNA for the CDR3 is TGTGCCAGCAGTCAAACAGGGGCGAGCTCCTACAATGAGCAGTTCTTC.

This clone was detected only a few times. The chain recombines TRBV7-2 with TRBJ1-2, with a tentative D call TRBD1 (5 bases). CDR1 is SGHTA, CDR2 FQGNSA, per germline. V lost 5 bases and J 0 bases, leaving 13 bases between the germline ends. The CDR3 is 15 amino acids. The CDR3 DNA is TGTGCCAGCAGCAACAGGCTAGTTTCTAACTATGGCTACACCTTC. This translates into CASSNRLVSNYGYTF.